Below, 14 T cell receptor beta chains from the same sample are listed, as sequenced in a study of shared clonotypes between healthy human individuals. The repertoire was sequenced with immunoSEQ multiplex PCR; TCRdb's copy has only in-frame clones and lacks some. The table shows under 2.5 million clones, with about 90% occurring only once. Sequencing was performed on naive CD4+ T cells from PBMCs. Subset defined: CD45RA+ positively selected. The receptor set was obtained from a man between 18 and 29 years old in good health. Some clones in this sample may be carry-over from other donors' samples.

The V gene is TRBV6-1, the J gene TRBJ1-1, with no clear D. The germline V gene has CDR1 MNHNS and CDR2 SASEGT. CDR3 length: 15 amino acids. Trimming left V 6 bases short and J 0 bases short, with 14 bases between. CDR3 sequence: CASSPDGLMNTEAFF. Here the CDR3 DNA reads TGTGCCAGCAGCCCGGACGGCCTCATGAACACTGAAGCTTTCTTT.

The DNA of the CDR3 is TGTGCCAGCAGCGTTTTCGTGGACAACCGTGGGGAAGCTTTCTTT. Protein sequence: CASSVFVDNRGEAFF. The rearrangement links TRBV9 to TRBJ1-1, with a possible D match to TRBD1 (5 bases). Trimming took 2 bases from V and 8 from J, leaving 19 bases between them. The CDR3 sequence is 15 residues long. From germline, CDR1 is SGDLS and CDR2 YYNGEE.

The rearrangement links TRBV5-6 to TRBJ2-1; no clear D gene. Germline V gives CDR1 SGHDT, CDR2 YYEEEE. This CDR3 is 15 amino acids long. V was cut by 4 bases and J by 2 bases, with 13 bases left in between. In nucleotides, the CDR3 is TGTGCCAGCAGCGCCCGTCTCTCGGCCTACAATGAGCAGTTCTTC. This encodes CASSARLSAYNEQFF.

This rearrangement joins TRBV7-9 to TRBJ2-7, with 9 bases that match TRBD1. Germline V CDR1 and CDR2: SEHNR, FQNEAQ (reference sequence). CDR3 length: 14 residues. The J segment lost 3 bases and the V segment lost 5 bases, leaving 5 bases of the junction unmatched. This CDR3 is CASSTRDRDYEQYF. CDR3 bases: TGTGCCAGCAGCACCCGGGACAGGGACTACGAGCAGTACTTC.

The V and J genes are TRBV11-3 and TRBJ2-1, with D possibly TRBD1 on 7 matching bases. Trimming took off 1 base at V and 3 bases at J, with 10 bases between the two ends. The germline V gene has CDR1 SGHNT and CDR2 YENEEA. CDR3 length: 15 amino acids. Here the CDR3 reads CASSLGGTVYNEQFF. CDR3 coding DNA: TGTGCCAGCAGCTTAGGCGGGACAGTCTACAATGAGCAGTTCTTC.

This chain joins TRBV29-1 and TRBJ2-1; no definite D call. V shed 3 bases and J shed 7 bases, with 7 bases lying between them. CDR1 SQVTM and CDR2 ANQGSEA come from the germline V gene. CDR3 length: 11 amino acids. CDR3 nucleotide sequence: TGCAGCGTTGATAGGGCGAATGAGCAGTTCTTC. Translating gives CSVDRANEQFF.

The chain couples TRBV6-6 to TRBJ2-2; a possible D gene is TRBD2 (6 bases). V was cut by 4 bases and J by 13 bases, with 16 bases left in between. There are 13 residues in the CDR3. Germline values: CDR1 MNHNY, CDR2 SVGAGI (reference sequence). The CDR3 bases are TGTGCCAGCAGTTTGTTTCCCGAGGAGGGGCTGTTTTTT. Translating it yields CASSLFPEEGLFF.

The chain combines TRBV7-3 with TRBJ2-6; D gene unclear. In germline, CDR1 is SGHTA, CDR2 FQGTGA. This CDR3 has 15 amino acids. V lost 1 base to trimming and J lost 4 bases, with 8 bases between them. The CDR3 spells CASSLMAPGANVLTF. CDR3 DNA sequence: TGTGCCAGCAGCTTAATGGCGCCCGGGGCCAACGTCCTGACTTTC.

The chain recombines TRBV29-1 with TRBJ2-6; D gene ambiguous. V lost 7 bases to trimming and J lost 0 bases, with 16 bases between them. This CDR3 has 16 residues. Germline loops: CDR1 SQVTM, CDR2 ANQGSEA. Here the CDR3 reads CSATPAELSGANVLTF. CDR3 DNA: TGCAGCGCCACACCCGCTGAGCTCTCTGGGGCCAACGTCCTGACTTTC.

On this clone: The sample carries other DNA sequences with the same CDR3. This chain joins TRBV5-1 and TRBJ2-6; no firm D call. Looked up from germline, CDR1 is SGHRS and CDR2 is YFSETQ. This CDR3 is built from 14 residues. V was trimmed by 0 bases and J by 2 bases, leaving 3 bases between them. CDR3 sequence (DNA): TGCGCCAGCAGCTTGGAAGCTGGGGCCAACGTCCTGACTTTC. This codes for CASSLEAGANVLTF.

The chain combines TRBV5-4 with TRBJ2-3, with 8 nucleotides matching TRBD2. From germline, CDR1 is SGHNT and CDR2 YYREEE (reference sequence). CDR3 length: 16 residues. Trimming cost V 0 bases and J 5 bases; bases outside gene matches: 8. The CDR3 sequence is CASSLGPGGPIDTQYF. The CDR3 nucleotides are TGTGCCAGCAGCTTGGGCCCGGGAGGGCCCATAGATACGCAGTATTTT.

The V gene is TRBV11-2, the J gene TRBJ1-1, with D tentatively TRBD1 (5 bases). With 5 bases removed from V and 7 bases from J, the gap between germline ends came to 8 bases. Germline-derived CDR1 and CDR2 are SGHAT and FQNNGV. CDR3 length equals 11 residues. CDR3 sequence: CASSIDSEAFF. The CDR3 nucleotides read TGTGCCAGCAGCATCGACAGTGAAGCTTTCTTT.

The chain carries TRBV10-3 and TRBJ2-3; 14 positions agree with TRBD2. The CDR3 runs to 14 residues. V shed 8 bases and J 4 bases; nucleotides not matched to a gene: 2. Germline loops: CDR1 ENHRY, CDR2 SYGVKD. CDR3 in amino acids: CAIGTSGSPDTQYF. The CDR3 nucleotides read TGTGCCATCGGGACTAGCGGGAGCCCAGATACGCAGTATTTT.

The V and J genes are TRBV28 and TRBJ1-2, with D possibly TRBD1 on 5 matching bases. Germline assignment: CDR1 MDHEN and CDR2 SYDVKM. V was shortened by 5 bases and J by 8 bases, with 21 bases between the two germline ends. There are 15 residues in the CDR3. Here the CDR3 reads CASSPSLGPTHGYTF. In DNA form, the CDR3 reads TGTGCCAGCAGTCCCTCGTTGGGGCCAACCCACGGCTACACCTTC.